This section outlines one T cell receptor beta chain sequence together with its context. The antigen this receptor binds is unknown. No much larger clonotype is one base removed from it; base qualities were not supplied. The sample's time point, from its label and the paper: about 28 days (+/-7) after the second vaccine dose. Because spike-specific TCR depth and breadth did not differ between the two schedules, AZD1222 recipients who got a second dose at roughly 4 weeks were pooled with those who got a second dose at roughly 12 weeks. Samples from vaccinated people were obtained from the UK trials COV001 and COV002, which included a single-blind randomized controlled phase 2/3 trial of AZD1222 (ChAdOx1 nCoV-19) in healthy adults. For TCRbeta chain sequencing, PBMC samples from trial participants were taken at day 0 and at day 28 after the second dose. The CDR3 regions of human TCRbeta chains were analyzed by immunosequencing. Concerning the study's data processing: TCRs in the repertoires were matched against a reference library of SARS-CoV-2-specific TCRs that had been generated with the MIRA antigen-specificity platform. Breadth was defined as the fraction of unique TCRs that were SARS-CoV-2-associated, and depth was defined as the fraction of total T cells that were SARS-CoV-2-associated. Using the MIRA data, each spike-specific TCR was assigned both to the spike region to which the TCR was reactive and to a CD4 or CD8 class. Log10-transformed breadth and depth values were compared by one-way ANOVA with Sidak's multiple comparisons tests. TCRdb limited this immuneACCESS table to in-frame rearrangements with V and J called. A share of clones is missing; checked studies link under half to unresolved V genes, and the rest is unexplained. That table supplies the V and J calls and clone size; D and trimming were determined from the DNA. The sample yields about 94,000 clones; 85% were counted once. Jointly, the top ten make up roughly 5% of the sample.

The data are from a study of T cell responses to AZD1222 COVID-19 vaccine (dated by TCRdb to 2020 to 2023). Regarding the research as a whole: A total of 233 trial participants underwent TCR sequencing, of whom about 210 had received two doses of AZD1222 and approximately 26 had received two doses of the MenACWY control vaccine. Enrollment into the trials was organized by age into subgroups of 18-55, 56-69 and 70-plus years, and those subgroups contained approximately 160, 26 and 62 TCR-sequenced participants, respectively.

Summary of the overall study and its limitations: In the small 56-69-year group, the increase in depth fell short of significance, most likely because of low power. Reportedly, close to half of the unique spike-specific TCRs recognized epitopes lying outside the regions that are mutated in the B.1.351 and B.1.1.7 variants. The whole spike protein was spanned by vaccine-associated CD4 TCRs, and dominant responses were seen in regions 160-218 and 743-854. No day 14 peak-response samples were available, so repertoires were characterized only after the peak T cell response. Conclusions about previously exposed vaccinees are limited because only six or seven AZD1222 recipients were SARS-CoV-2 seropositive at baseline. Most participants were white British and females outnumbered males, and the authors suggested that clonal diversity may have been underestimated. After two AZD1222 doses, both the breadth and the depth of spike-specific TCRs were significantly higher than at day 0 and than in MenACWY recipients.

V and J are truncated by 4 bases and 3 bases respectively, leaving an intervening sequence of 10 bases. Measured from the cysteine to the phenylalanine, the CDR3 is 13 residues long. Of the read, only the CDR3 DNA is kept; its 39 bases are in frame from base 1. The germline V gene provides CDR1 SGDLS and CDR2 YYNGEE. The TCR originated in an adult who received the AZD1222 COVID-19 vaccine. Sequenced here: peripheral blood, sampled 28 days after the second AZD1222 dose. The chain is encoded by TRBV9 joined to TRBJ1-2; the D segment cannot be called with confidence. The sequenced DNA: TGTGCCAGCAGCACTCGGACCGACTATGGCTACACCTTC. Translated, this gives CASSTRTDYGYTF.